This T cell receptor beta chain was observed in a study of T cells in Graves' hyperthyroidism and ophthalmopathy. If no ophthalmopathy progression occurred within 18 months, Graves' hyperthyroidism was stable. Each patient was aged 18 to 65 and had newly diagnosed hyperthyroidism of under 2 months' duration. V lost 0 bases and J 6 bases, leaving 6 bases between the germline ends. This CDR3 is built from 13 residues. Germline CDR1 is MNHNY and CDR2 is SVGAGI (reference sequence). This clonotype was observed at least ten times. Its antigen is undetermined. TCR beta CDR3 sequences were amplified from RNA transcripts. RT-PCR in the first round (using the HTBI primer set) targeted the TCR CDR3. TCRdb re-derived calls from the multiplex PCR reads in MiXCR, one entry per CDR3 protein. The table has over 650,000 distinct CDR3 sequences, over 15% seen once; the top ten hold about 8.4%. Study-wide findings and caveats: Blood held most thyroid clonotypes expanded above 0.001 frequency.

The source of this sequence is a young man with Graves' hyperthyroidism. This chain uses TRBV6-6 with TRBJ2-1; D not certain. Sequences were obtained from blood. The CDR3 region is CASSYSKLNEQFF. CDR3 DNA: TGTGCCAGCAGTTACTCGAAACTCAATGAGCAGTTCTTC.